This TCR beta chain was found in a study of graft-versus-host responses after intestinal transplantation. The assay was immunoSEQ multiplex PCR, and TCRdb's table has in-frame clones only and misses some. This table holds 80,000 or so clones, approximately 90% found once. CDR3 size: 12 residues. Trimming stripped 6 bases from V and 6 bases from J, with 11 bases between. In germline, CDR1 is LNHDA, CDR2 SQIVND (reference sequence). The chain recombines TRBV19 with TRBJ1-2; the D gene is possibly TRBD1 (6 bases). The sample consisted of PBMCs, taken 98 days after intestinal transplantation. The TCR comes from a human patient who received an intestinal transplant, so some T cells may come from the graft donor. CDR3 residues: CASSRGSNGYTF. In DNA form, the CDR3 reads TGTGCCAGTAGCAGGGGTTCGAATGGCTACACCTTC. Full variable domain (missing parts from reference TRBV19 and TRBJ1-2): DGGITQSPKYLFRKEGQNVTLSCEQNLNHDAMYWYRQDPGQGLRLIYYSQIVNDFQKGDIAEGYSVSREKKESFPLTVTSAQKNPTAFYLCASSRGSNGYTFGSGTRLTVV.